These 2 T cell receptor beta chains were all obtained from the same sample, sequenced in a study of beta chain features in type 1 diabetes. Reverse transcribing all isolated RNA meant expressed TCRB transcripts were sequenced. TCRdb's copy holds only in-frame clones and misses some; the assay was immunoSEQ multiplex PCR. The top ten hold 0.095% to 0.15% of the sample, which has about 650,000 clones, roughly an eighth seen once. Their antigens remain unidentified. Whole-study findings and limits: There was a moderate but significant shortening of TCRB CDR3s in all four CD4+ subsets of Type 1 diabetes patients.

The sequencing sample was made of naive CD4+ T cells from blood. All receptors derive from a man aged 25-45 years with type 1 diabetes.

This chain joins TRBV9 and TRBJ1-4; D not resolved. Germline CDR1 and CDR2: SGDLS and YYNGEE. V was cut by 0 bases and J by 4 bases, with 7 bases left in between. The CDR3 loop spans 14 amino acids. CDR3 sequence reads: CASSVGQVNEKLFF. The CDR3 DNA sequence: TGTGCCAGCAGCGTAGGGCAGGTTAATGAAAAACTGTTTTTT.

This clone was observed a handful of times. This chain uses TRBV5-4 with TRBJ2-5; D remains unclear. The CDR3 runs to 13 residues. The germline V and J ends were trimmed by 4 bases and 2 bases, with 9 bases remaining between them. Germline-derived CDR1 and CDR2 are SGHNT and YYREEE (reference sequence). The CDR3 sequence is CASSTYQQETQYF. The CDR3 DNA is TGTGCCAGCAGCACATACCAACAAGAGACCCAGTACTTC.